This T cell receptor (beta chain) derives from a study of blood T cell repertoires in COVID-19. Whole-study context: Spain, Italy and the United States supplied samples that represented acute and convalescent COVID-19. Sources were T cells, B-cell-depleted T cells, or PBMCs; the material itself was cDNA or gDNA.

This CDR3 region has 14 residues. In germline, CDR1 is SGHRS, CDR2 YFSETQ. V was trimmed by 4 bases and J by 2 bases, leaving 9 bases between them. Patients at the Seattle site were enrolled during active infection and followed longitudinally. Per the study methods: Amplification from reference gene primers served as the basis for estimated nucleated cell counts. The data were produced by immunoSEQ multiplex PCR, yet TCRdb's version contains in-frame clones alone and is incomplete. For V, J and clone size, that table is used; D and trimming come from the DNA. The sample contains some 200,000 clones, nearly 85% of which appear only once.

The sequence was obtained from a woman aged 25 to 39 with COVID-19, enrolled during active disease. J is TRBJ1-4 and V is TRBV5-1; tentatively, D is TRBD1 (5 bases). Sequencing was performed on peripheral blood. The CDR3 protein is CASSTRGTNEKLFF. As DNA, the CDR3 is TGCGCCAGCAGCACACGGGGGACTAATGAAAAACTGTTTTTT.